This record looks at one T cell receptor (beta chain) sequence and its context. The antigen remains unidentified. This entry comes from a study of shared clonotypes between healthy human individuals. The study, taken as a whole, reports: On the whole, naive subsets had larger estimated richness than memory subsets had.

CD4+ cell separation produced CD45RA+ naive and CD45RA-negative memory subsets. The CDR3 spans 15 residues. Germline loops: CDR1 MNHEY, CDR2 SVGAGI. V lost 6 bases and J lost 8; bases outside the gene matches: 12. The authors loaded around 220 ng DNA, 28,000 or so T cell genomes, into sorted-subset replicate PCRs. This table comes from immunoSEQ multiplex PCR, and its TCRdb copy is limited to in-frame clones, with some not included. This sample carries approximately 1.5 million clones, approximately 98% of them seen once, and the ten largest clones take about 0.45%. The origin of this receptor is a man aged 30-40 years in good health. Sample: naive CD4+ T cells sorted from blood. Subset here: CD45RA+ positively selected. The J gene is TRBJ2-5, the V gene TRBV6-5; 10 nucleotides match TRBD1. CDR3 sequence (DNA): TGTGCCAGCAGACACAAGACAGGGGGCATAGGTACCCAGTACTTC. It encodes CASRHKTGGIGTQYF.